A selection of T cell receptor beta chains follows, all from one sample in a study of T cell responses to AZD1222 COVID-19 vaccine. Method: immunoSEQ multiplex PCR; TCRdb's copy keeps in-frame clones and lacks some. The table lists some 150,000 clones, roughly 90% of them singletons. The sample was peripheral blood, taken 28 days after the second AZD1222 dose. These TCRs come from an adult who received the AZD1222 COVID-19 vaccine. Each CDR3 is given with its conserved first and last residue. A D gene is named only where the DNA matches it firmly. Not every row has a clone size; where given, it reads once, few, many or a size class.

clone_size	v_call	j_call	d_call	cdr3_aa	cdr3_nt
NA	TRBV9	TRBJ2-7	NA	CASSLGPLGYEQYF	TGTGCCAGCAGCCTAGGGCCGCTCGGCTACGAGCAGTACTTC
NA	TRBV19	TRBJ1-5	NA	CASSMKDTSNQPQHF	TGTGCCAGTAGTATGAAGGATACTAGCAATCAGCCCCAGCATTTT
once	TRBV5-6	TRBJ1-1	TRBD1	CASSLGGKTEAFF	TGTGCCAGCAGCCTAGGGGGCAAAACTGAAGCTTTCTTT
NA	TRBV18	TRBJ2-3	NA	CASSPPVGRAPHTDTQYF	TGTGCCAGCTCACCACCGGTCGGGCGGGCCCCCCACACAGATACGCAGTATTTT
few	TRBV27	TRBJ2-3	NA	CASSFKVTDTQYF	TGTGCCAGCAGCTTCAAGGTCACAGATACGCAGTATTTT
NA	TRBV29-1	TRBJ2-6	NA	CSVEAREEHSGANVLTF	TGCAGCGTTGAGGCCCGAGAGGAGCATTCTGGGGCCAACGTCCTGACTTTC
NA	TRBV12-3/TRBV12-4	TRBJ2-7	NA	CASTLSGYEQYF	TGTGCCAGCACCCTTTCCGGTTACGAGCAGTACTTC
NA	TRBV6-5	TRBJ1-4	NA	CASSYDQGNEKLFF	TGTGCCAGCAGTTACGATCAGGGGAATGAAAAACTGTTTTTT
NA	TRBV13	TRBJ2-1	TRBD2	CASSLLRQGTSLYNEQFF	TGTGCCAGCAGCTTATTACGCCAGGGGACTAGCCTCTACAATGAGCAGTTCTTC
NA	TRBV19	TRBJ2-1	TRBD1	CASSGDRGGVYNEQFF	TGTGCCAGTAGTGGGGACAGGGGAGGTGTCTACAATGAGCAGTTCTTC
NA	TRBV19	TRBJ2-1	NA	CASSALGGRINEQFF	TGTGCCAGTAGTGCATTGGGCGGGCGGATTAATGAGCAGTTCTTC
NA	TRBV19	TRBJ1-1	NA	CASSMELRAFF	TGTGCCAGTAGTATGGAGCTTAGAGCTTTCTTT
NA	TRBV14	TRBJ2-3	NA	CASSRRDLTDTQYF	TGTGCCAGCAGCCGACGGGACCTCACAGATACGCAGTATTTT
NA	TRBV7-3	TRBJ2-7	NA	CASSPGYHSYEQYF	TGTGCCAGCAGCCCAGGGTACCACTCCTACGAGCAGTACTTC
NA	TRBV6-1	TRBJ2-7	NA	CASSEEARQVEQYF	TGTGCCAGCAGTGAGGAGGCCAGGCAGGTCGAGCAGTACTTC
NA	TRBV18	TRBJ2-2	NA	CASSQEAVGELFF	TGTGCCAGCTCACAAGAGGCGGTCGGGGAGCTGTTTTTT
NA	TRBV5-6	TRBJ1-2	NA	CASSLAREVDTF	TGTGCCAGCAGCTTAGCCAGGGAAGTCGACACCTTC
NA	TRBV11-2	TRBJ2-3	TRBD2	CASSPSLAGAVTDTQYF	TGTGCCAGCAGCCCCTCTTTAGCGGGGGCAGTCACAGATACGCAGTATTTT
NA	TRBV18	TRBJ1-3	NA	CASSSTGVAGNTIYF	TGTGCCAGCTCATCTACAGGAGTCGCTGGAAACACCATATATTTT
NA	TRBV19	TRBJ2-1	NA	CASSAGESPAHYEQFF	TGTGCCAGTAGTGCCGGGGAATCCCCCGCTCACTATGAGCAGTTCTTC
NA	TRBV7-2	TRBJ1-1	NA	CASSLVASMNTEAFF	TGTGCCAGCAGCTTAGTAGCCAGCATGAACACTGAAGCTTTCTTT
NA	TRBV7-2	TRBJ2-2	NA	CASSLVPLGNTGELFF	TGTGCCAGCAGCTTAGTCCCCCTCGGCAACACCGGGGAGCTGTTTTTT
NA	TRBV6-5	TRBJ1-5	TRBD1	CASRRTGFNQPQHF	TGTGCCAGCAGACGGACAGGATTCAATCAGCCCCAGCATTTT
NA	TRBV6-2/TRBV6-3	TRBJ2-7	NA	CASSYSRGAGSISEQYF	TGTGCCAGCAGTTACTCGAGAGGGGCCGGATCCATAAGCGAGCAGTACTTC
NA	TRBV30	TRBJ2-1	NA	CAWMDSGWQFF	TGTGCCTGGATGGACTCAGGCTGGCAGTTCTTC
NA	TRBV28	TRBJ1-3	NA	CASSSPEPGNTIYF	TGTGCCAGCAGTTCTCCGGAACCTGGAAACACCATATATTTT
NA	TRBV13	TRBJ2-7	NA	CASSLREALEYEQYF	TGTGCCAGCAGCTTACGTGAGGCATTGGAGTACGAGCAGTACTTC
NA	TRBV5-1	TRBJ1-5	TRBD1	CASRPGQHSNQPQHF	TGCGCCAGCAGGCCGGGACAGCATAGCAATCAGCCCCAGCATTTT